This TCR beta chain was sequenced for a study of cytomegalovirus exposure and HLA in healthy donors. V gave up 0 bases and J gave up 5 bases, with 10 bases separating them. This CDR3 region has 15 residues. Germline CDR1 reads LGHNA; CDR2 reads YNFKEQ. The PCR had 60 Vbeta and 13 Jbeta primers. The repertoire was sequenced with immunoSEQ multiplex PCR; TCRdb's copy has only in-frame clones and lacks some. The sample consists of about 140,000 clones, about 79% of them appearing once. A word on this clone: Within the sample, other DNA sequences also encode this same CDR3.

The sequencing input was PBMCs. The V gene is TRBV4-2, the J gene TRBJ1-4; no clear D gene. The clonotype originates from a man aged 35 to 55 in good health and CMV-seropositive. The DNA of the CDR3 is TGTGCCAGCAGCCAAGATCGACAAGTGAATGAAAAACTGTTTTTT. The encoded protein is CASSQDRQVNEKLFF.